This TCR beta chain was sequenced during a study of PD-1 blockade in classical Hodgkin lymphoma. No patient escaped relapse after autologous stem cell transplantation, and brentuximab vedotin exposure varied. Germline V lookup: CDR1 MNHNY, CDR2 SVGAGI (reference sequence). Trimming left V 2 bases short and J 7 bases short, with 5 bases between. The CDR3 runs to 11 residues. TCRdb keeps only in-frame clones here, not all; method: immunoSEQ multiplex PCR. The data show over 35,000 clones, with roughly four fifths seen just once and roughly 11% held by the top ten. The TCR was taken from a human donor with classical Hodgkin lymphoma. Sequenced here: peripheral blood mononuclear cells (PBMCs), sampled at baseline. The chain is built from TRBV6-6 and TRBJ1-2; D may be TRBD1 (5 bases). CDR3 bases: TGTGCCAGCAGTTACGGGGCTGGCTACACCTTC. This sequence encodes CASSYGAGYTF.